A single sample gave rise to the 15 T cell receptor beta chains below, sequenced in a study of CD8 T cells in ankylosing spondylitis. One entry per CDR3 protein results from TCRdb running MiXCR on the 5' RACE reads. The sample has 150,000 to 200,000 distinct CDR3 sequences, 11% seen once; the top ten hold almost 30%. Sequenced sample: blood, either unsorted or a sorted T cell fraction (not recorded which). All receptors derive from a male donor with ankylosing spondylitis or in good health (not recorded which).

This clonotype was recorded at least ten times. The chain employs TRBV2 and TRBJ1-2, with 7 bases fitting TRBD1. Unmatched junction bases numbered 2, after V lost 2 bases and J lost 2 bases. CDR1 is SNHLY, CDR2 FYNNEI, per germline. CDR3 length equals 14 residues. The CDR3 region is CASSEQGGNYGYTF. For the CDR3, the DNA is TGTGCCAGCAGTGAACAGGGGGGCAACTATGGCTACACCTTC.

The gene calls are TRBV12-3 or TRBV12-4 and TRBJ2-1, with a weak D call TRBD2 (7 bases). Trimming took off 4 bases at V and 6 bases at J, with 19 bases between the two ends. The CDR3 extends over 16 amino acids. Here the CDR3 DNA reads TGTGCCAGCAGTTCCACTGGGGCGGGGGCGCGCAATGAGCAGTTCTTC. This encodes CASSSTGAGARNEQFF.

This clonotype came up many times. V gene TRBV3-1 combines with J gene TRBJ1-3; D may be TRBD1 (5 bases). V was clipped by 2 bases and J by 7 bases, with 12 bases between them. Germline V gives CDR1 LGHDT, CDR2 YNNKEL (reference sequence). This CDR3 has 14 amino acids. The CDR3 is CASSQKGIVNTIYF. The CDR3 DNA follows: TGTGCCAGCAGCCAAAAGGGGATAGTGAACACCATATATTTT.

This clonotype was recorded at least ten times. In nucleotides, the CDR3 is TGTGCCATCAGCGAAGTGACTAACTATGGCTACACCTTC. This gives the protein CAISEVTNYGYTF. The chain has TRBV10-3 and TRBJ1-2; D is unresolved. The CDR3 length is 13 residues. Germline CDR1 and CDR2: ENHRY and SYGVKD. The ends were cut back, 6 bases at V and 0 bases at J, with 8 bases in the middle.

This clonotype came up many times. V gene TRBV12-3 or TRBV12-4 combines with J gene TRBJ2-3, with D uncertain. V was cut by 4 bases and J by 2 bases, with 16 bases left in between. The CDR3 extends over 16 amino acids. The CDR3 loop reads CASSSLGPSNTDTQYF. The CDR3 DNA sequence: TGTGCCAGCAGTTCCCTCGGACCGAGCAACACAGATACGCAGTATTTT.

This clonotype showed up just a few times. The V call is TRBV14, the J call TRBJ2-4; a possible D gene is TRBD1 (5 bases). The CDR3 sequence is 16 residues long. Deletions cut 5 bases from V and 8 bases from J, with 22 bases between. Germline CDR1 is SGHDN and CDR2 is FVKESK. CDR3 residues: CASSSGLQGSWDIQYF. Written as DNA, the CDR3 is TGTGCCAGCAGCTCGGGCCTGCAGGGAAGTTGGGACATTCAGTACTTC. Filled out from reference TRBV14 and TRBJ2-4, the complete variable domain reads EAGVTQFPSHSVIEKGQTVTLRCDPISGHDNLYWYRRVMGKEIKFLLHFVKESKQDESGMPNNRFLAERTGGTYSTLKVQPAELEDSGVYFCASSSGLQGSWDIQYFGAGTRLSVL.

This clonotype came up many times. The DNA for the CDR3 is TGCAGCGGGCTTGGGGCAGACACTGAAGCTTTCTTT. It yields the protein CSGLGADTEAFF. This sequence joins TRBV29-1 and TRBJ1-1; D may be TRBD1 (5 bases). This CDR3 spans 12 amino acids. The germline V and J ends were trimmed by 7 bases and 3 bases, with 12 bases remaining between them. Germline V CDR1 and CDR2: SQVTM, ANQGSEA.

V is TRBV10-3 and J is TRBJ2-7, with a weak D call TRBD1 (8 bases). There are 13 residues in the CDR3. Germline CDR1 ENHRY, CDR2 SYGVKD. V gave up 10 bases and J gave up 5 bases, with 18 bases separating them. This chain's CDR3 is CATETGDYDEQYF. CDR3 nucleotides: TGTGCCACCGAGACAGGGGACTATGACGAGCAGTACTTC.

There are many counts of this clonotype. For the CDR3, the DNA is TGTGCCAGCAGCTTACGGAGGGCGCGGGGTGAAGCTTTCTTT. Translating it yields CASSLRRARGEAFF. The chain is built from TRBV5-4 and TRBJ1-1; D not certain. Per germline, CDR1 SGHNT and CDR2 YYREEE (reference sequence). V dropped 2 bases and J dropped 7 bases, with 15 bases sitting between them. This CDR3 spans 14 amino acids. Filled out from reference TRBV5-4 and TRBJ1-1, the complete variable domain reads ETGVTQSPTHLIKTRGQQVTLRCSSQSGHNTVSWYQQALGQGPQFIFQYYREEENGRGNFPPRFSGLQFPNYSSELNVNALELDDSALYLCASSLRRARGEAFFGQGTRLTVV.

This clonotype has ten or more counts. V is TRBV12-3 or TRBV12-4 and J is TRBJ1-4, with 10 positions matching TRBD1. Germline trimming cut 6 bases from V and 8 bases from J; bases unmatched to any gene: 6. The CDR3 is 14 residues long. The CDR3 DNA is TGTGCCAGCAGAGGGACAGGGGCGGGAGAAAAACTGTTTTTT. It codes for CASRGTGAGEKLFF.

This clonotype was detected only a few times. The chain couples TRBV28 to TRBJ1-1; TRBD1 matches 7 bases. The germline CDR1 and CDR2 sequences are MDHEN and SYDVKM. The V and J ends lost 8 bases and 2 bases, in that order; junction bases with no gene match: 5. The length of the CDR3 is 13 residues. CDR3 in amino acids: CASVTGLNTEAFF. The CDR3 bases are TGTGCCAGCGTGACAGGGCTTAACACTGAAGCTTTCTTT. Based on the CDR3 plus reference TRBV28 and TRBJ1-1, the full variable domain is DVKVTQSSRYLVKRTGEKVFLECVQDMDHENMFWYRQDPGLGLRLIYFSYDVKMKEKGDIPEGYSVSREKKERFSLILESASTNQTSMYLCASVTGLNTEAFFGQGTRLTVV.

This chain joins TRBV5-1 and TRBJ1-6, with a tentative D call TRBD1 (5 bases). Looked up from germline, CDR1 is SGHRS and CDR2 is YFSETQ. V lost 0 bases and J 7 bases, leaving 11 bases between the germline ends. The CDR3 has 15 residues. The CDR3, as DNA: TGCGCCAGCAGCTTGGGCCGACAGCAGAATTCACCCCTCCACTTT. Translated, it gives CASSLGRQQNSPLHF. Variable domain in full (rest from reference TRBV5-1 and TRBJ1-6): KAGVTQTPRYLIKTRGQQVTLSCSPISGHRSVSWYQQTPGQGLQFLFEYFSETQRNKGNFPGRFSGRQFSNSRSEMNVSTLELGDSALYLCASSLGRQQNSPLHFGNGTRLTVT.

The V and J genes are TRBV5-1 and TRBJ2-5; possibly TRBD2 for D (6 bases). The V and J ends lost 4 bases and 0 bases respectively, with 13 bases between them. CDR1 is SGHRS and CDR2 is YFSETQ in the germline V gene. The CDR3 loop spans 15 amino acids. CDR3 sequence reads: CASSPTSGYQETQYF. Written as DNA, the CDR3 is TGCGCCAGCAGCCCGACTAGTGGGTACCAAGAGACCCAGTACTTC.

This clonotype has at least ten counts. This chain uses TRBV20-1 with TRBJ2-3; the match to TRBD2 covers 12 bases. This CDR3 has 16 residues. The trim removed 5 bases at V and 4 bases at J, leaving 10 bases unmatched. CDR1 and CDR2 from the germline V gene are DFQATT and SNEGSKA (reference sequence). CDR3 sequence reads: CSAETVTSGSADTQYF. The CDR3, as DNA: TGCAGTGCTGAAACGGTGACTAGCGGGAGCGCAGATACGCAGTATTTT.

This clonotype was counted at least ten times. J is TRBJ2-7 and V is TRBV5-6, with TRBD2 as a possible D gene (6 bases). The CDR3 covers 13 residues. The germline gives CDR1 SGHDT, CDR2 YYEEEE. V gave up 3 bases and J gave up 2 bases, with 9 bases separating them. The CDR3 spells CASSSRGAYEQYF. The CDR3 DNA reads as TGTGCCAGCAGCTCGCGCGGGGCCTACGAGCAGTACTTC.